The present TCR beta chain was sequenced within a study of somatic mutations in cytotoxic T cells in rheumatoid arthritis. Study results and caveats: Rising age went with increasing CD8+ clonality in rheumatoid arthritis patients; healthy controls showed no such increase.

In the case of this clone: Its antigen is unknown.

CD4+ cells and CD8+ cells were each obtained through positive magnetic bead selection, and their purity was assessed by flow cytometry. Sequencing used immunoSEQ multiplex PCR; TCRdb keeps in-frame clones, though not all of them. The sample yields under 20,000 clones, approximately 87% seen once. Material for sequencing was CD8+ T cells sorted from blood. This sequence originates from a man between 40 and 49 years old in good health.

CDR3 in amino acids: CASSPRTDVGEQYF. The CDR3, as DNA: TGTGCCAGCTCACCACGCACCGACGTAGGCGAGCAGTACTTC. This chain uses TRBV18 with TRBJ2-7, with D unresolved. CDR1 KGHSH and CDR2 LQKENI come from the germline V gene. The CDR3 extends over 14 amino acids. V lost 1 base, J lost 6 bases, and 13 bases lay in between.